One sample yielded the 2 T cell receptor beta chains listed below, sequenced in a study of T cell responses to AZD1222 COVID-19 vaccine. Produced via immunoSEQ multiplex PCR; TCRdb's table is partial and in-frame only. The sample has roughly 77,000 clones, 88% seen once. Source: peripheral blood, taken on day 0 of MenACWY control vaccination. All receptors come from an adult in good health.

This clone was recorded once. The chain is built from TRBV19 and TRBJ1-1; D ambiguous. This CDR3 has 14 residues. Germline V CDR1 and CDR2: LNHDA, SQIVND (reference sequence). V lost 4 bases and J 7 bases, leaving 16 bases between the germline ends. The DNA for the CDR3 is TGTGCCAGTAGTAAGGCGAACGAGAGAGTTGAAGCTTTCTTT. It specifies CASSKANERVEAFF.

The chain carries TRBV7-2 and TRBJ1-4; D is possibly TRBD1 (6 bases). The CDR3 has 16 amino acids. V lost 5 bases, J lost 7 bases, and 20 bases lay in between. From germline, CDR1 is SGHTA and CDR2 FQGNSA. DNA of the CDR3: TGTGCCAGCAGCACCGGTCCCGGGACATTGGGTGAAAAACTGTTTTTT. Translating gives CASSTGPGTLGEKLFF.